These 22 T cell receptor beta chains came from one sample sequenced in a study of prognosis after radiotherapy for stage I lung cancer. Two-round multiplex PCR on genomic DNA was the method by which TCR beta CDR3 was amplified. First-round PCR employed TRBV- and TRBJ-specific primers for each gene. TCRdb processed the multiplex PCR reads anew with MiXCR; each CDR3 protein has one entry. The top ten hold around 43% of the sample, which has roughly 15,000 distinct CDR3 sequences, around 40% seen once. The sample here was PBMCs, taken before or after stereotactic body radiation therapy (not recorded which). Receptor source: a donor older than 45 with non-small cell lung cancer.

The chain carries TRBV4-1 and TRBJ1-3; TRBD1 might be the D (5 bases). The V and J ends lost 0 bases and 8 bases respectively, with 11 bases between them. There are 14 residues in the CDR3. The germline gives CDR1 MGHRA, CDR2 YSYEKL. In DNA, the CDR3 is TGCGCCAGCAGCCAAGAAACAGGAGCGTACACCATATATTTT. As protein: CASSQETGAYTIYF.

Of note for this clonotype: Germline is not matched at one junction end, which may reflect a read error. The genes are TRBV6-2 or TRBV6-3 and TRBJ1-1; D is possibly TRBD1 (5 bases). The CDR3 is made up of 14 amino acids. Germline loops: CDR1 MNHEY, CDR2 SVGEGT. CDR3 in amino acids: CATRRLTANTEVSF. The CDR3, as DNA: TGTGCCACTAGAAGGTTGACAGCGAACACTGAAGTTTCCTTT.

About this clonotype: A read error is the likely source, as a far larger clone sits one nucleotide away. This rearrangement joins TRBV6-2 or TRBV6-3 to TRBJ1-1; D is ambiguous. This CDR3 has 15 residues. Germline CDR1 MNHEY, CDR2 SVGEGT. V lost 4 bases and J 2 bases, leaving 14 bases between the germline ends. CDR3 nucleotide sequence: TGTGCCAGCAGTTCCCAGTCCATAGGCAACACTGAAGCTTTCTTT. Amino acid sequence: CASSSQSIGNTEAFF.

V gene TRBV5-1 combines with J gene TRBJ2-3; TRBD2 matches at 12 bases. V shed 3 bases and J 1 base; nucleotides not matched to a gene: 6. The CDR3 has 17 residues. CDR1 is SGHRS and CDR2 is YFSETQ in the germline V gene. As DNA, the CDR3 is TGCGCCAGCAGCTCACTGACTAGCGGGAGCGGCACAGATACGCAGTATTTT. This sequence encodes CASSSLTSGSGTDTQYF.

This clonotype was seen ten or more times. The rearrangement joins TRBV30 to TRBJ2-7; D call uncertain. Trimming pared 5 bases from V and 5 bases from J, leaving 16 bases between. CDR1 is GTSNPN, CDR2 SVGIG, per germline (reference sequence). The CDR3 has 13 residues. The CDR3 DNA sequence: TGTGCCTGGCAGTTGGGTTCTAACAACGAGCAGTACTTC. As protein: CAWQLGSNNEQYF.

The rearrangement joins TRBV7-9 to TRBJ1-2; D gene uncertain. Germline V gene data show CDR1 as SEHNR and CDR2 as FQNEAQ (reference sequence). The CDR3 totals 12 residues. Trimming pared 3 bases from V and 8 bases from J, leaving 10 bases between. The CDR3 loop is CASSFGSEGYTF. The CDR3 nucleotides are TGTGCCAGCAGCTTCGGTTCAGAAGGCTACACCTTC. Full variable domain (rest looked up from reference TRBV7-9 and TRBJ1-2): DTGVSQNPRHKITKRGQNVTFRCDPISEHNRLYWYRQTLGQGPEFLTYFQNEAQLEKSRLLSDRFSAERPKGSFSTLEIQRTEQGDSAMYLCASSFGSEGYTFGSGTRLTVV.

This clonotype was detected a few times. Since a much larger clone is just one base distant, this may be a read error. CDR3 bases: TGTGCCAGCAGCTTAGCGCAGGCCAGGGATTCAGAGACCCTGTACTTC. Amino acid sequence: CASSLAQARDSETLYF. This chain connects TRBV7-2 to TRBJ2-5; D possibly corresponds to TRBD1 (5 bases). The CDR3 totals 16 residues. The germline gives CDR1 SGHTA, CDR2 FQGNSA. The full variable domain, in which reference TRBV7-2 and TRBJ2-5 provide the parts outside the CDR3, is GAGVSQSPSNKVTEKGKDVELRCDPISGHTALYWYRQSLGQGLEFLIYFQGNSAPDKSGLPSDRFSAERTGGSVSTLTIQRTQQEDSAVYLCASSLAQARDSETLYFGPGTRLLVL.

At least ten counts were recorded for this clonotype. The chain recombines TRBV24-1 with TRBJ2-3, with 9 bases lining up with TRBD1. The CDR3 spans 16 residues. Trimming cost V 3 bases and J 7 bases; bases outside gene matches: 10. CDR1 and CDR2 (germline): KGHDR, SFDVKD. The CDR3 region is CATSDQGQGERNTQYF. The CDR3 DNA sequence: TGTGCCACCAGTGATCAGGGACAGGGAGAACGAAATACGCAGTATTTT.

The chain carries TRBV19 and TRBJ1-5; D is unresolved. V dropped 4 bases and J dropped 6 bases, with 19 bases sitting between them. Germline CDR1 reads LNHDA; CDR2 reads SQIVND (reference sequence). The CDR3 runs to 16 residues. The CDR3 reads CASSTLGGKPTQPQHF. CDR3 in DNA: TGTGCCAGTAGTACCCTTGGAGGCAAGCCCACTCAGCCCCAGCATTTT.

This clonotype has ten or more counts. This sequence joins TRBV28 and TRBJ2-3; maybe TRBD2 (6 bases). Germline CDR1 MDHEN, CDR2 SYDVKM. Trimming took 6 bases from V and 4 from J, leaving 20 bases between them. The length of the CDR3 is 16 residues. The CDR3, as DNA: TGTGCCAGCAGCAACCAACCCGGAGCGGGCCCAGATACGCAGTATTTT. Protein product: CASSNQPGAGPDTQYF.

This clonotype has a count of ten or more. This rearrangement joins TRBV30 to TRBJ2-5, with D uncertain. The CDR3 length is 11 residues. Germline loops: CDR1 GTSNPN, CDR2 SVGIG (reference sequence). The germline V and J ends were trimmed by 3 bases and 1 base, with 3 bases remaining between them. DNA for the CDR3: TGTGCCTGGAGCATCCAAGAGACCCAGTACTTC. Translating gives CAWSIQETQYF.

This clonotype was seen repeatedly, ten times or more. The chain employs TRBV6-9 and TRBJ2-3; the match to TRBD1 covers 7 bases. The CDR3 sequence is 14 residues long. CDR1 is MNHGY and CDR2 is SVAAGI in the germline V gene. Losses at the gene ends were 3 bases for V and 4 bases for J; bases not matched to a gene: 4. CDR3 sequence (DNA): TGTGCCAGCAGTTACGGGACAGCGGCAGATACGCAGTATTTT. Encoded protein: CASSYGTAADTQYF.

Regarding this clonotype: Its ends do not fully match the called genes, so a read error is possible. CDR3 bases: TGTGCCAGCACCCCACCACAGATACTAGCCAAAAACATTAAGTACTTC. Its protein product is CASTPPQILAKNIKYF. The V call is TRBV2, the J call TRBJ2-4; tentative D call: TRBD2 (6 bases). The CDR3 totals 16 residues. Germline values: CDR1 SNHLY, CDR2 FYNNEI.

By its share, this clonotype is medium-sized. The chain carries TRBV6-1 and TRBJ1-3; the D is unclear. Per the germline V gene, CDR1 is MNHNS and CDR2 is SASEGT. The CDR3 spans 15 residues. Deletions cut 4 bases from V and 2 bases from J, with 12 bases between. The CDR3 bases are TGTGCCAGCAGTGGACTGATCGTGACTGGAAACACCATATATTTT. The encoded protein is CASSGLIVTGNTIYF.

V gene TRBV29-1 combines with J gene TRBJ2-5, with D tentatively TRBD1 (6 bases). Trimming removed 3 bases at V and 5 bases at J, with 19 bases between. CDR3 length: 15 amino acids. From germline, CDR1 is SQVTM and CDR2 ANQGSEA. In DNA form, the CDR3 reads TGCAGCGTTGACTCCCACCTGCTAAGGGGGGAGACCCAGTACTTC. Translation gives CSVDSHLLRGETQYF.

The V call is TRBV6-1, the J call TRBJ1-2; 10 bases map to TRBD1. V was pared by 8 bases and J by 1 base, with 10 bases of the junction left unmatched. The V gene's germline CDR1 is MNHNS and CDR2 SASEGT. The CDR3 runs 16 residues. CDR3 DNA sequence: TGTGCCAGCTGTAGAGCCGGGACAGGGGTTAACTATGGCTACACCTTC. Translation gives CASCRAGTGVNYGYTF.

This sequence joins TRBV13 and TRBJ2-7, with D possibly being TRBD2 (6 bases). Trimming pared 0 bases from V and 6 bases from J, leaving 9 bases between. CDR1 and CDR2 (germline): PRHDT, FYEKMQ (reference sequence). This CDR3 contains 13 residues. CDR3 bases: TGTGCCAGCAGCTTAGGGACTAGTAGCGAGCAGTACTTC. Amino acid sequence: CASSLGTSSEQYF.

This clonotype was detected ten times or more. The genes are TRBV9 and TRBJ2-1, with 13 positions matching TRBD2. With V trimmed by 3 bases and J by 5 bases, 2 bases remained unmatched. This CDR3 has 15 amino acids. From germline, CDR1 is SGDLS and CDR2 YYNGEE. The CDR3, as DNA: TGTGCCAGCAGCGATGGGACTAGCGGGGACAATGAGCAGTTCTTC. Translation: CASSDGTSGDNEQFF.

The table lists this clonotype with many counts. The V call is TRBV6-1, the J call TRBJ2-5; 10 bases are shared with TRBD1. The CDR3 has 13 amino acids. CDR1 MNHNS and CDR2 SASEGT come from the germline V gene. V dropped 7 bases and J dropped 9; count of bases not matched to a gene: 8. CDR3 sequence: CASTRDRGGSQYF. Here the CDR3 DNA reads TGTGCCAGCACCAGGGACAGGGGAGGGTCCCAGTACTTC.

Turning to this clonotype: A far larger clone lies a single base away; this is likely a read error. The V and J genes are TRBV6-4 and TRBJ1-2, with D maybe TRBD1 (5 bases). The CDR3 extends over 15 amino acids. The germline CDR1 and CDR2 sequences are MRHNA and SNTAGT. The CDR3 DNA reads as TGTGCCAGCAGTTACTCGAATCAGCAGGGAGTTGGCTACACCTTC. Translation: CASSYSNQQGVGYTF.

In its sample, this clonotype was seen a few times. A read error may be the cause here, since a much bigger clone is one base away. The V gene is TRBV18, the J gene TRBJ1-5; no clear D gene. Trimming removed 3 bases from V and 6 bases from J, with 15 bases in between. Germline loops: CDR1 KGHSH, CDR2 LQKENI. CDR3 size: 15 residues. The CDR3 DNA follows: TGTGCCAGCTCACCTGACGGATCCCGTAGTCAGCCCCAGCATTTT. Protein product: CASSPDGSRSQPQHF.

As to this clonotype: This could be a read error, since a much larger clone is one nucleotide away. CDR3 sequence reads: CASSLGNGLVGYIQYF. The DNA for the CDR3 is TGTGCCAGCAGTTTAGGAAACGGACTAGTAGGGTACATTCAGTACTTC. The gene calls are TRBV27 and TRBJ2-4; 7 nucleotides line up with TRBD2. Germline values: CDR1 MNHEY, CDR2 SMNVEV (reference sequence). J was trimmed by 8 bases and V by 2 bases; bases with no gene match: 12. The CDR3 length is 16 residues.